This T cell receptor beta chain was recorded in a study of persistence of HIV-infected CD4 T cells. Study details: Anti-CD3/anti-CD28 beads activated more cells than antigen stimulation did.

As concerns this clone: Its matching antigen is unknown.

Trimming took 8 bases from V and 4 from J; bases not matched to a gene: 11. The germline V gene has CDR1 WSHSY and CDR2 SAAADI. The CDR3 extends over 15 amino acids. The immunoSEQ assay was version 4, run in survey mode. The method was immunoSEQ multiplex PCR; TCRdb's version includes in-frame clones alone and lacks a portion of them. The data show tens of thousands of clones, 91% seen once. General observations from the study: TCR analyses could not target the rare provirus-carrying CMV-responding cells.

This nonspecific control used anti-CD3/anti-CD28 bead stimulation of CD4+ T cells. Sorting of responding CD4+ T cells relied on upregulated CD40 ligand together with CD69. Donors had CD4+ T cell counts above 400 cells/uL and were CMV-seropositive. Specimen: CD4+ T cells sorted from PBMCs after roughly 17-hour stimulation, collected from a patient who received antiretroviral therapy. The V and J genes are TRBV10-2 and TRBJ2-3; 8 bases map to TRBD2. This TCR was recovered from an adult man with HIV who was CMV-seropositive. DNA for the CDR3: TGCGCCAGCGAACGGGGGGGCCGCGTCGCAGATACGCAGTATTTT. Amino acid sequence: CASERGGRVADTQYF.